One TCR beta chain is described in this entry. The data stem from a study of blood T cell repertoires in COVID-19. In the study overall: PBMCs, B-cell-depleted T cells, or T cells were the source of the cDNA or gDNA that made up the material.

Data came from immunoSEQ multiplex PCR; TCRdb stores just in-frame clones and leaves some out. Among over 200,000 clones listed, more than 65% were seen once. V was pared by 3 bases and J by 2 bases, with 3 bases of the junction left unmatched. Germline values: CDR1 SGHNT, CDR2 YYREEE (reference sequence). There are 14 residues in the CDR3. The sequenced sample was peripheral blood. This sequence originates from a man aged 45-65 years with active or convalescent COVID-19. J is TRBJ2-3 and V is TRBV5-4, with TRBD1 matching over 7 bases. This CDR3 reads CASSSQGPTDTQYF. The CDR3 bases are TGTGCCAGCAGCTCACAGGGGCCCACAGATACGCAGTATTTT. The full variable domain, completed using reference TRBV5-4 and TRBJ2-3, is ETGVTQSPTHLIKTRGQQVTLRCSSQSGHNTVSWYQQALGQGPQFIFQYYREEENGRGNFPPRFSGLQFPNYSSELNVNALELDDSALYLCASSSQGPTDTQYFGPGTRLTVL.